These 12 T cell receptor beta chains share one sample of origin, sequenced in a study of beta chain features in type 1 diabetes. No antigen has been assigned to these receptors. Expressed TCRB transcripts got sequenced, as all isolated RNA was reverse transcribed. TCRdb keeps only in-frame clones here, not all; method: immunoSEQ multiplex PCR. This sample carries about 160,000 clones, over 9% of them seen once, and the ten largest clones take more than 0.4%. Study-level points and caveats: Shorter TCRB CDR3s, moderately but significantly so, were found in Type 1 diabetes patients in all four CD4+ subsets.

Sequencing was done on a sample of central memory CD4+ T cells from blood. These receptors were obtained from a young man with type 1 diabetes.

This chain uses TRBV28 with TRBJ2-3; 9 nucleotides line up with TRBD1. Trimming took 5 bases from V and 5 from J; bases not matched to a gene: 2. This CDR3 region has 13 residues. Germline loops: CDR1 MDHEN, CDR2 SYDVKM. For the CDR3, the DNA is TGTGCCAGCAGTCAGGACAGGGGAGATACGCAGTATTTT. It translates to CASSQDRGDTQYF. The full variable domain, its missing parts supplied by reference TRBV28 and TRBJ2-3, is DVKVTQSSRYLVKRTGEKVFLECVQDMDHENMFWYRQDPGLGLRLIYFSYDVKMKEKGDIPEGYSVSREKKERFSLILESASTNQTSMYLCASSQDRGDTQYFGPGTRLTVL.

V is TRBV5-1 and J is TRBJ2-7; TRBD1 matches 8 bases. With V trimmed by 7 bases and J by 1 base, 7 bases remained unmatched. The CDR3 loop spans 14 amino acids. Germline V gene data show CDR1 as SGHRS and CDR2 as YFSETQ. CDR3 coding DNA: TGCGCCAGCCATGCTGGACAGGGATCCTACGAGCAGTACTTC. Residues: CASHAGQGSYEQYF.

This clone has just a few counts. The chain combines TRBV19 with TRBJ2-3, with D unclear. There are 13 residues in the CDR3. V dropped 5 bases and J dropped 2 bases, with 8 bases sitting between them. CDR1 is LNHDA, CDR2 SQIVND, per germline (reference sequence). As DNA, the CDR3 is TGTGCCAGTAGTCTTCGTTACACAGATACGCAGTATTTT. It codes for CASSLRYTDTQYF.

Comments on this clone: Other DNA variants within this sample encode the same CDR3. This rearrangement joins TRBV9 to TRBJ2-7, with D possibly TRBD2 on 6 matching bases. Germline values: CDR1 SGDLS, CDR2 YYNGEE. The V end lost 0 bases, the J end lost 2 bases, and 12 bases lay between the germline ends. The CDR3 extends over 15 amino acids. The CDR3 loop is CASSVGLAETYEQYF. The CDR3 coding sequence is TGTGCCAGCAGCGTAGGTTTAGCGGAGACCTACGAGCAGTACTTC.

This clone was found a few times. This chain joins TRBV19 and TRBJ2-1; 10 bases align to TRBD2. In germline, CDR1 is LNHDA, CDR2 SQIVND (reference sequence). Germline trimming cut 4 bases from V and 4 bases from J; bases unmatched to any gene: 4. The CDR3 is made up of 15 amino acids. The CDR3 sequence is CASSNPLAGYNEQFF. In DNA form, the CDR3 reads TGTGCCAGTAGTAACCCACTAGCGGGATACAATGAGCAGTTCTTC.

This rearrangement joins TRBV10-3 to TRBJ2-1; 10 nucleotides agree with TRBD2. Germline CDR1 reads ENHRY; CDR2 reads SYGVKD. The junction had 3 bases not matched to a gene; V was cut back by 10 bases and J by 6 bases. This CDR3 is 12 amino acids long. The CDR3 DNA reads TGTGCCACCGAGCGGGAGGGCAATGAGCAGTTCTTC. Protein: CATEREGNEQFF.

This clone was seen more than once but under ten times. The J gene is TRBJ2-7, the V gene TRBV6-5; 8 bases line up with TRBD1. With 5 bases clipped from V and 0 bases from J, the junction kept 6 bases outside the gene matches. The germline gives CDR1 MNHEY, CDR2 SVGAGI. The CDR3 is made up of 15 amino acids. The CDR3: CASSRQGPSSYEQYF. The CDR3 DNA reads TGTGCCAGCAGTCGACAGGGGCCGAGCTCCTACGAGCAGTACTTC.

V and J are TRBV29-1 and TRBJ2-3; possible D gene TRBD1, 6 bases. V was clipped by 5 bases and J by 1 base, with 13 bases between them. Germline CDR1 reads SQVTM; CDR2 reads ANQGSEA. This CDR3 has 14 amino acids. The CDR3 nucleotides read TGCAGCGTTACCCGGGACACCGGCACAGATACGCAGTATTTT. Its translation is CSVTRDTGTDTQYF.

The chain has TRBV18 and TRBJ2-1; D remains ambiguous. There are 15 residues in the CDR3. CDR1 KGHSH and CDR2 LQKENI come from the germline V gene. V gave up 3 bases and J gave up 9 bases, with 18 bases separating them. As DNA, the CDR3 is TGTGCCAGCTCACCGCCATCGATCAGGCTCGGTGAGCAGTTCTTC. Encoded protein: CASSPPSIRLGEQFF.

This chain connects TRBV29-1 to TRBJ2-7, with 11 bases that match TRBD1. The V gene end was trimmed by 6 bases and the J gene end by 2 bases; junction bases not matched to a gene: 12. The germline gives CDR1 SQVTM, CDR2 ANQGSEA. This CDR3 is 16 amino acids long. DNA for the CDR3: TGCAGCGTCTCGGGACAGGGGGGACGGGGCACCTACGAGCAGTACTTC. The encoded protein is CSVSGQGGRGTYEQYF.

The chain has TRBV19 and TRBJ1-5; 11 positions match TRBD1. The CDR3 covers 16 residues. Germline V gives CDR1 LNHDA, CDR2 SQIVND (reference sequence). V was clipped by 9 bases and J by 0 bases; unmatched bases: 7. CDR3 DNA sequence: TGTGCCAGCACGGACAGGGGGCTAGATAGCAATCAGCCCCAGCATTTT. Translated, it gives CASTDRGLDSNQPQHF.

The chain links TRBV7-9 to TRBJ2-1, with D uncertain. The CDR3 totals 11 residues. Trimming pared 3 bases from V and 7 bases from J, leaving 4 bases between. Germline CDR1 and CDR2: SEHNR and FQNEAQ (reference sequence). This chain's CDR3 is CASSFQNEQFF. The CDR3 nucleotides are TGTGCCAGCAGCTTCCAGAATGAGCAGTTCTTC.